These T cell receptor beta chains were read from a single sample in a study of T cell repertoires in cytomegalovirus infection. MiXCR was run by TCRdb on the reads, yielding one entry per CDR3 protein. Among hundreds of thousands of distinct CDR3 sequences, about 30% were seen once, and the ten largest hold 9.5% to 15%. These TCRs are of unknown antigen specificity. Specimen: cultured CD8+ T cells from PBMCs, collected from culture after CMV antigen stimulation. These receptors were taken from a human donor in good health (CMV status not recorded). Some clones in this sample may be carry-over from other donors' samples. CDR3s leave out the opening cysteine and the closing phenylalanine or tryptophan. Each record gives: V gene, clone size, CDR3 protein. Rows give clone size only sometimes, using once, few, many, or a class for an expanded clone.

TRBV7-9,many,ASSASSGGSQETQY
TRBV6-6,-,ATRTAVNTGELF
TRBV7-4,few,ASSLEFWAANYGYT
TRBV10-1,few,ASSNRQCTGELF
TRBV20-1,-,SASLGGASLQY
TRBV29-1,-,SVGQLSSGLEAF
TRBV6-5,once,ASSYSASGGGETQY
TRBV7-2,-,ASSQLSGGAYEQY
TRBV7-6,few,ASSSGTAVSPTGGQYTEAF
TRBV9,-,ASSAPVGVNTGELF
TRBV29-1,-,SVGSGGGVVNEQY
TRBV6-1,-,ASSEAPGTPEAF
TRBV6-2/TRBV6-3,many,ASSYHEGGDSYNEQF
TRBV9,-,ASSAGPSPPPNTEAF
TRBV10-2,-,ASSGPPFYNEQF
TRBV7-6,few,ASAIEIRDYNEQF
TRBV7-2,many,ASSLQPIQLNNEQF
TRBV5-6,once,ASSSRGIPTGELF
TRBV5-5,-,ASSLIPGQGGWQGETQY
TRBV11-1,-,ASSLARTGANVLT
TRBV5-5,-,ASQGLEGETQY
TRBV4-1,-,ASSSNRLSNEQY
TRBV5-4,few,ASSPYRGSSYEQY